The 32 T cell receptor beta chains below were found in one sample sequenced in a study of T cell responses to AZD1222 COVID-19 vaccine. Some clones are missing from TCRdb's copy, which holds only in-frame ones; the method was immunoSEQ multiplex PCR. Of some 150,000 clones listed, around nine tenths were seen once; the top ten hold approximately 3%. Sequencing used peripheral blood, obtained on day 0 of MenACWY control vaccination. These receptors originate from an adult in good health.

V gene TRBV18 combines with J gene TRBJ2-4; D could derive from TRBD1 or TRBD2 (5 bases each). Germline CDR1 and CDR2: KGHSH and LQKENI. The V end lost 2 bases, the J end lost 0 bases, and 14 bases lay between the germline ends. The CDR3 is 17 residues long. The CDR3 DNA reads TGTGCCAGCTCACCAGAGTGGGGGAGACTAGCCAAAAACATTCAGTACTTC. Amino acid sequence: CASSPEWGRLAKNIQYF.

The table lists this clone with a few counts. The chain is built from TRBV7-9 and TRBJ1-4, with D tentatively TRBD1 (6 bases). Trimming took 5 bases from V and 5 from J, leaving 12 bases between them. Germline-derived CDR1 and CDR2 are SEHNR and FQNEAQ (reference sequence). CDR3 length: 14 residues. In nucleotides, the CDR3 is TGTGCCAGCAGCAGACAGGCGGGCAATGAAAAACTGTTTTTT. Its protein product is CASSRQAGNEKLFF.

The J gene is TRBJ1-2, the V gene TRBV5-1, with D possibly being TRBD1 (5 bases). Trimming removed 6 bases at V and 6 bases at J, with 21 bases between. In germline, CDR1 is SGHRS, CDR2 YFSETQ. The CDR3 sequence is 15 residues long. The CDR3: CASTTGGQGRDGYTF. The CDR3 nucleotides read TGCGCCAGCACCACCGGTGGGCAGGGACGCGATGGCTACACCTTC.

This clone was picked up one time. This rearrangement joins TRBV5-4 to TRBJ2-7; no firm D call. The germline CDR1 and CDR2 sequences are SGHNT and YYREEE (reference sequence). Trimming left V 4 bases short and J 1 base short, with 12 bases between. The CDR3 runs 14 residues. Written as DNA, the CDR3 is TGTGCCAGCAGCCGATCTTTCGGATCCTACGAGCAGTACTTC. Protein sequence: CASSRSFGSYEQYF.

The V gene is TRBV3-1 (or the pseudogene TRBV3-2), the J gene TRBJ1-1; tentative D call: TRBD1 (5 bases). There are 16 residues in the CDR3. V was cut by 6 bases and J by 4 bases, with 21 bases left in between. Germline V gives CDR1 LGHDT, CDR2 YNNKEL (reference sequence). The CDR3 loop is CASRPAGGIFGTEAFF. CDR3 bases: TGTGCCAGCAGACCTGCCGGGGGAATATTTGGCACTGAAGCTTTCTTT.

The chain has TRBV11-2 and TRBJ2-7; D uncertain. The germline V gene encodes CDR1 SGHAT and CDR2 FQNNGV. The CDR3 is made up of 12 amino acids. Deletions cut 5 bases from V and 0 bases from J, with 5 bases between. The DNA for the CDR3 is TGTGCCAGCAGCCAGGACTCCTACGAGCAGTACTTC. It is translated as CASSQDSYEQYF. The variable domain in full, completed from reference TRBV11-2 and TRBJ2-7, reads EAGVAQSPRYKIIEKRQSVAFWCNPISGHATLYWYQQILGQGPKLLIQFQNNGVVDDSQLPKDRFSAERLKGVDSTLKIQPAKLEDSAVYLCASSQDSYEQYFGPGTRLTVT.

The chain uses TRBV10-3 and TRBJ1-1, with D perhaps matching TRBD1 (5 bases). The CDR3 runs 14 residues. The germline V gene encodes CDR1 ENHRY and CDR2 SYGVKD. V lost 0 bases to trimming and J lost 4 bases, with 9 bases between them. As DNA, the CDR3 is TGTGCCATCAGTGAGTCTAAAGGGGCCACTGAAGCTTTCTTT. Amino acid sequence: CAISESKGATEAFF.

V usage is TRBV27 and J usage is TRBJ1-1; D is possibly TRBD1 (6 bases). The germline gives CDR1 MNHEY, CDR2 SMNVEV (reference sequence). This CDR3 contains 14 residues. V lost 5 bases, J lost 1 base, and 11 bases lay in between. CDR3 loop: CASSPGHKNTEAFF. The CDR3 DNA reads TGTGCCAGCAGTCCGGGACACAAGAACACTGAAGCTTTCTTT.

The chain uses TRBV3-1 (or the pseudogene TRBV3-2) and TRBJ2-3; 8 bases match TRBD2. After removal of 1 base from V and 9 bases from J, the junction contained 12 bases not matched to a gene. The CDR3 runs 16 residues. From germline, CDR1 is LGHDT and CDR2 YNNKEL (reference sequence). The CDR3 is CASSQVPGGPRDTQYF. The CDR3 DNA sequence: TGTGCCAGCAGCCAAGTACCGGGGGGGCCAAGAGACACGCAGTATTTT.

The chain has TRBV3-1 (or the pseudogene TRBV3-2) and TRBJ1-4; D not resolved. V was pared by 4 bases and J by 8 bases, with 11 bases between. The CDR3 sequence is 13 residues long. Germline V gives CDR1 LGHDT, CDR2 YNNKEL (reference sequence). CDR3 sequence: CASSPRHGEKLFF. In DNA, the CDR3 is TGTGCCAGCAGCCCTCGGCATGGAGAAAAACTGTTTTTT.

The chain couples TRBV28 to TRBJ2-3; D uncertain. Germline lookup yields CDR1 MDHEN and CDR2 SYDVKM. The CDR3 length is 14 residues. Trimming removed 5 bases at V and 6 bases at J, with 15 bases between. CDR3 nucleotide sequence: TGTGCCAGCAGTCCGACCCCGACCCGGGATACGCAGTATTTT. Translation: CASSPTPTRDTQYF.

The chain is built from TRBV6-1 and TRBJ1-1, with TRBD1 matching over 9 bases. The CDR3 runs to 15 residues. J was trimmed by 8 bases and V by 1 base; bases with no gene match: 8. Germline CDR1 reads MNHNS; CDR2 reads SASEGT. CDR3 nucleotides: TGTGCCAGCAGTGAAGTGGTCGGAACAGGGGGCGAAGCTTTCTTT. This sequence encodes CASSEVVGTGGEAFF.

The chain joins TRBV6-5 to TRBJ2-5; 8 nucleotides match TRBD2. This CDR3 comprises 15 residues. Germline V CDR1 and CDR2: MNHEY, SVGAGI. Trimming took 7 bases from V and 2 from J; bases not matched to a gene: 9. The CDR3 DNA is TGTGCCAGCACCCTCTGGGCGGGAGGACAAGAGACCCAGTACTTC. Residues: CASTLWAGGQETQYF.

The rearrangement joins TRBV6-5 to TRBJ1-1, with D unresolved. Trimming stripped 7 bases from V and 1 base from J, with 4 bases between. CDR1 is MNHEY, CDR2 SVGAGI, per germline. This CDR3 has 11 residues. This CDR3 reads CASIGNTEAFF. CDR3 in DNA: TGTGCCAGCATCGGGAACACTGAAGCTTTCTTT.

The chain combines TRBV25-1 with TRBJ2-2; unclear D gene. Deletions cut 1 base from V and 2 bases from J, with 11 bases between. The CDR3 is made up of 16 amino acids. The germline CDR1 and CDR2 sequences are MGHDK and SYGVNS. CDR3 bases: TGTGCCAGCAGTGAATCAACAACTCTAAACACCGGGGAGCTGTTTTTT. Translated, it gives CASSESTTLNTGELFF.

The V gene is TRBV28, the J gene TRBJ1-2; 8 bases match TRBD1. V trimming: 3 bases; J trimming: 11 bases; junction bases outside the gene matches: 11. The CDR3 is 14 residues long. CDR1 and CDR2 from the germline V gene are MDHEN and SYDVKM. CDR3 sequence: CASSFLSRTGRYTF. The DNA for the CDR3 is TGTGCCAGCAGTTTCTTATCGAGGACAGGGAGGTACACCTTC.

About this clone itself: A read error may account for a junction end that differs from germline. The chain couples TRBV5-4 to TRBJ2-7; 8 nucleotides match TRBD2. The CDR3 loop spans 15 amino acids. Per germline, CDR1 SGHNT and CDR2 YYREEE (reference sequence). CDR3 sequence (DNA): TGTGCCAGCAGCTGGGCGGGAGGCCTCTCCCACGAGCAGTACTTC. Its protein product is CASSWAGGLSHEQYF.

This chain joins TRBV3-1 (or the pseudogene TRBV3-2) and TRBJ1-6, with unresolved D. Trimming stripped 0 bases from V and 7 bases from J, with 7 bases between. The germline V gene encodes CDR1 LGHDT and CDR2 YNNKEL (reference sequence). The CDR3 sequence is 14 residues long. The CDR3 DNA reads TGTGCCAGCAGCCAAGAATGGAAGAATTCACCCCTCCACTTT. It specifies CASSQEWKNSPLHF.

The chain couples TRBV2 to TRBJ1-5; maybe TRBD1 (6 bases). CDR1 is SNHLY, CDR2 FYNNEI, per germline. Trimming removed 6 bases at V and 2 bases at J, with 11 bases between. This CDR3 has 14 residues. CDR3 nucleotide sequence: TGTGCCAGCAGCGCCAGGGGAGGCAATCAGCCCCAGCATTTT. Its translation: CASSARGGNQPQHF.

The J gene is TRBJ2-7, the V gene TRBV19, with 12 bases identical to TRBD2. Germline V lookup: CDR1 LNHDA, CDR2 SQIVND (reference sequence). The CDR3 has 13 amino acids. The trim removed 5 bases at V and 7 bases at J, leaving 3 bases unmatched. The CDR3 spells CASSPTSGREQYF. CDR3 nucleotides: TGTGCCAGTAGTCCCACTAGCGGGAGGGAGCAGTACTTC.

J is TRBJ1-1 and V is TRBV5-1; D is uncertain. Trimming removed 3 bases at V and 1 base at J, with 7 bases between. CDR1 and CDR2 (germline): SGHRS, YFSETQ. The CDR3 runs 13 residues. This CDR3 is CASSSHKNTEAFF. Here the CDR3 DNA reads TGCGCCAGCAGCTCACACAAGAACACTGAAGCTTTCTTT.

V and J are TRBV5-5 and TRBJ1-1; D is uncertain. The CDR3 has 13 amino acids. The germline V gene has CDR1 SGHKS and CDR2 YYEKEE (reference sequence). V lost 4 bases and J lost 6, with 13 bases in between. CDR3 sequence: CASSPDVWAEAFF. The CDR3 DNA sequence: TGTGCCAGCAGCCCGGACGTCTGGGCTGAAGCTTTCTTT.

V and J are TRBV14 and TRBJ1-6, with D possibly TRBD1 on 5 matching bases. This CDR3 has 12 amino acids. CDR1 and CDR2 from the germline V gene are SGHDN and FVKESK. V was trimmed by 7 bases and J by 12 bases, leaving 13 bases between them. For the CDR3, the DNA is TGTGCCAGCAACTCCAGGGAGGAACCCCTCCACTTT. Its protein product is CASNSREEPLHF.

The CDR3 sequence: CASSRRDGHYEQYF. The CDR3 DNA is TGTGCCAGCAGCCGTCGGGACGGACACTACGAGCAGTACTTC. The chain couples TRBV13 to TRBJ2-7; D may be TRBD1 or TRBD2 (5 bases each). Trimming removed 5 bases from V and 3 bases from J, with 14 bases in between. CDR3 length: 14 residues. Germline V lookup: CDR1 PRHDT, CDR2 FYEKMQ (reference sequence).

The J gene is TRBJ1-6, the V gene TRBV10-1, with 9 nucleotides matching TRBD1. Germline loops: CDR1 WNHNN, CDR2 SYGVQD (reference sequence). Unmatched junction bases numbered 7, after V lost 6 bases and J lost 10 bases. CDR3 length: 14 amino acids. CDR3 amino acids: CASRGDREGSPLHF. As DNA, the CDR3 is TGCGCCAGCAGAGGGGACAGGGAAGGCTCACCCCTCCACTTT.

Turning to this clone: The junction departs from the called germline gene at one end, perhaps through a read error. The chain has TRBV18 and TRBJ2-1; D may match TRBD1 or TRBD2 (5 bases each). The CDR3 has 16 amino acids. Germline CDR1 KGHSH, CDR2 LQKENI. The CDR3 nucleotides are TGTGCCAGCTCGCCACAGGCGGACTTCTCCTACAATGAGCAGTTCTTC. This translates into CASSPQADFSYNEQFF.

The chain links TRBV4-1 to TRBJ2-2; D tentatively fits TRBD1 or TRBD2 (6 bases each). The germline gives CDR1 MGHRA, CDR2 YSYEKL. Trimming stripped 1 base from V and 7 bases from J, with 16 bases between. The CDR3 covers 16 residues. CDR3 protein: CASSQVRGATVGELFF. The CDR3 DNA sequence: TGCGCCAGCAGCCAAGTGAGGGGGGCAACGGTCGGGGAGCTGTTTTTT.

The rearrangement links TRBV30 to TRBJ1-6; D remains unclear. The germline CDR1 and CDR2 sequences are GTSNPN and SVGIG (reference sequence). V was trimmed by 5 bases and J by 9 bases, leaving 11 bases between them. CDR3 length: 12 amino acids. CDR3 in amino acids: CAWGRGGSPLHF. In DNA, the CDR3 is TGTGCCTGGGGACGGGGAGGTTCACCCCTCCACTTT.

V gene TRBV7-9 combines with J gene TRBJ1-6; D possibly corresponds to TRBD1 (6 bases). Germline-derived CDR1 and CDR2 are SEHNR and FQNEAQ (reference sequence). The CDR3 totals 15 residues. V was clipped by 2 bases and J by 7 bases, with 12 bases between them. The CDR3: CASSLPGAGNSPLHF. The DNA for the CDR3 is TGTGCCAGCAGCTTACCAGGGGCTGGAAATTCACCCCTCCACTTT.

The chain links TRBV6-5 to TRBJ1-2; a possible D gene is TRBD1 (6 bases). The CDR3 length is 14 residues. Trimming pared 0 bases from V and 8 bases from J, leaving 13 bases between. CDR1 is MNHEY and CDR2 is SVGAGI in the germline V gene. The CDR3 loop reads CASSYSTRGGGYTF. CDR3 nucleotide sequence: TGTGCCAGCAGTTACTCCACCAGGGGCGGGGGCTACACCTTC.

This rearrangement joins TRBV5-1 to TRBJ1-2, with 12 nucleotides matching TRBD1. V dropped 4 bases and J dropped 4; count of bases not matched to a gene: 20. CDR3 length: 20 residues. The germline V gene encodes CDR1 SGHRS and CDR2 YFSETQ. CDR3 DNA: TGCGCCAGCAGCGGAGGGACAGGGGGCCTTGCCTCACCAATTCTCTATGGCTACACCTTC. It specifies CASSGGTGGLASPILYGYTF.

This rearrangement joins TRBV7-9 to TRBJ1-6; D unresolved. Looked up from germline, CDR1 is SEHNR and CDR2 is FQNEAQ (reference sequence). With 5 bases removed from V and 7 bases from J, the gap between germline ends came to 9 bases. This CDR3 has 13 residues. CDR3 amino acids: CASSLGRNSPLHF. CDR3 in DNA: TGTGCCAGCAGCCTTGGACGGAATTCACCCCTCCACTTT. Together with reference TRBV7-9 and TRBJ1-6, the CDR3 gives the full variable domain: DTGVSQNPRHKITKRGQNVTFRCDPISEHNRLYWYRQTLGQGPEFLTYFQNEAQLEKSRLLSDRFSAERPKGSFSTLEIQRTEQGDSAMYLCASSLGRNSPLHFGNGTRLTVT.